Listed here are 4 T cell receptor beta chains from one sample, sequenced in a study of molecular identifiers for immune sequencing clone quantification. Each CDR3 protein is one row after TCRdb ran MiXCR on the PCR reads. Of more than 85,000 distinct CDR3 sequences listed, 36% are singletons. Sequencing was done on a sample of naive CD8+ T cells from blood, with Jurkat cell RNA spiked in. Subset of the sample: FACS-sorted CD8+CD4-CCR7+CD45RA+ naive T cells. These receptors all stem from a human donor in good health. Some libraries in this study had Jurkat cell RNA spiked in.

The chain combines TRBV27 with TRBJ1-4, with D perhaps TRBD1 (5 bases). V dropped 5 bases and J dropped 3 bases, with 13 bases sitting between them. CDR1 is MNHEY and CDR2 is SMNVEV in the germline V gene (reference sequence). This CDR3 is built from 15 residues. The CDR3 DNA is TGTGCCAGCAGTCCGTACCCGGGGGCTAATGAAAAACTGTTTTTT. Amino acid sequence: CASSPYPGANEKLFF.

Remarks on this clonotype: A clone one base away is much larger, so this may be a read error. The J gene is TRBJ2-2, the V gene TRBV28; D is uncertain. Germline values: CDR1 MDHEN, CDR2 SYDVKM. This CDR3 region has 13 residues. Trimming shortened V by 3 bases and J by 8 bases, and 10 bases separated the two germline ends. For the CDR3, the DNA is TGTGCCAGCAGTTTCTCAAGAATTGGGGAGCTGTTTTTT. Translating it yields CASSFSRIGELFF.

V is TRBV19 and J is TRBJ2-5; no firm D call. Trimming removed 8 bases at V and 3 bases at J, with 13 bases between. CDR3 length equals 13 residues. Germline V lookup: CDR1 LNHDA, CDR2 SQIVND (reference sequence). This CDR3 is CASARVWEETQYF. The CDR3 DNA sequence: TGTGCCAGTGCAAGGGTTTGGGAAGAGACCCAGTACTTC.

The genes are TRBV29-1 and TRBJ2-2; TRBD2 matches at 8 bases. V lost 0 bases to trimming and J lost 6 bases; unmatched junction nucleotides: 9. Per germline, CDR1 SQVTM and CDR2 ANQGSEA. This CDR3 comprises 16 residues. The CDR3 protein is CSVEDPLAGWPGELFF. CDR3 DNA: TGCAGCGTTGAAGACCCCCTAGCGGGCTGGCCCGGGGAGCTGTTTTTT.